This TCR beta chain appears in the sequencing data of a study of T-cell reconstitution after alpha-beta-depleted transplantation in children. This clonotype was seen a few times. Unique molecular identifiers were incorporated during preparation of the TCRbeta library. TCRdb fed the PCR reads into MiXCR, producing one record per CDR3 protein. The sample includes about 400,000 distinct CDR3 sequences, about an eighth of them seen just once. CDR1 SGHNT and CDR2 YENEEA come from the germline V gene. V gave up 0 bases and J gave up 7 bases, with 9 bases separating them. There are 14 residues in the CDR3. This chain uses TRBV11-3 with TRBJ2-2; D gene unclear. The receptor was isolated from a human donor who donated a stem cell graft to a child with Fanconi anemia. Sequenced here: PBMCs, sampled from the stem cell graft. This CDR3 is CASSLDPGIGELFF. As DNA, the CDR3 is TGTGCCAGCAGCTTAGATCCCGGCATCGGGGAGCTGTTTTTT.